The 20 T cell receptor beta chains below come from one sample, sequenced in a study of response to subunit inactivated influenza vaccine (dated by TCRdb to the late 2010s). Library prep was done by RT-PCR. The sequencer listed for this sample is Illumina HiSeq 2500. TCRdb redid the processing of the public reads, applying fastp at Q25 and MiXCR, and retained in-frame beta chains. Each entry is one CDR3 protein sequence, shown with its most common DNA and genes. The sample data list hundreds of thousands of distinct CDR3 sequences, and around 20% of these were observed just once. The top ten hold 11% of the sample. The sample here was PBMCs from blood, taken approximately 5 days after vaccination. Every receptor here comes from a man between 50 and 59 years old who received an inactivated influenza vaccine. Donor details come from another sample of the same person, matched by shared clones.

The chain employs TRBV7-9 and TRBJ2-1; D not certain. The CDR3 runs 16 residues. Trimming stripped 0 bases from V and 1 base from J, with 10 bases between. Germline loops: CDR1 SEHNR, CDR2 FQNEAQ (reference sequence). DNA for the CDR3: TGTGCCAGCAGCTTAGCGCGTAGGAGTTCCTACAATGAGCAGTTCTTC. Protein product: CASSLARRSSYNEQFF.

A few counts support this clonotype. The chain is built from TRBV28 and TRBJ2-2, with TRBD1 identical over 7 bases. The CDR3 is 14 residues long. Germline trimming cut 4 bases from V and 7 bases from J; bases unmatched to any gene: 6. Germline V gives CDR1 MDHEN, CDR2 SYDVKM. For the CDR3, the DNA is TGTGCCAGCAGTTCTGACAGGGTTTTCGGGGAGCTGTTTTTT. As protein: CASSSDRVFGELFF.

The chain links TRBV12-5 to TRBJ2-1, with D possibly matching TRBD2 (5 bases). The V end was cut by 6 bases, the J end by 5 bases, with 11 bases between. The CDR3 consists of 13 residues. CDR1 and CDR2 (germline): LGHNT, FRNRAP. CDR3 sequence reads: CASGLSAHNEQFF. The CDR3 coding sequence is TGTGCTAGTGGCCTTAGCGCCCACAATGAGCAGTTCTTC.

This clonotype was observed a few times. This sequence joins TRBV6-2 or TRBV6-3 and TRBJ1-1; D not certain. V shed 6 bases and J shed 2 bases, with 10 bases lying between them. Germline CDR1 and CDR2: MNHEY and SVGEGT. This CDR3 has 13 amino acids. The CDR3 region is CASSSSYNTEAFF. The CDR3 nucleotides read TGTGCCAGCAGCTCCTCATATAACACTGAAGCTTTCTTT.

The rearrangement links TRBV6-1 to TRBJ2-6, with 8 bases that match TRBD1. CDR1 is MNHNS and CDR2 is SASEGT in the germline V gene. J gave up 0 bases and V 8 bases, and 9 bases lay outside the gene matches. There are 17 residues in the CDR3. The CDR3 sequence is CASGIGTGYSGANVLTF. DNA of the CDR3: TGTGCCAGCGGCATAGGGACAGGCTACTCTGGGGCCAACGTCCTGACTTTC.

The chain employs TRBV28 and TRBJ2-7; weak D call: TRBD2 (5 bases). Trimming shortened V by 6 bases and J by 4 bases, and 16 bases separated the two germline ends. CDR1 MDHEN and CDR2 SYDVKM come from the germline V gene. The CDR3 runs to 14 residues. The CDR3 DNA sequence: TGTGCCAGCAGAACCCCGGGAAGGCCTTACGAGCAGTACTTC. It codes for CASRTPGRPYEQYF. Looking up the rest from reference TRBV28 and TRBJ2-7 gives the full variable domain: DVKVTQSSRYLVKRTGEKVFLECVQDMDHENMFWYRQDPGLGLRLIYFSYDVKMKEKGDIPEGYSVSREKKERFSLILESASTNQTSMYLCASRTPGRPYEQYFGPGTRLTVT.

This chain links TRBV9 with TRBJ2-7, with D possibly being TRBD1 (8 bases). The V gene lost 3 bases and the J gene lost 5 bases, with 15 bases spanning the gap. Germline V CDR1 and CDR2: SGDLS, YYNGEE. The CDR3 has 14 residues. The CDR3 nucleotides read TGTGCCAGCAGCGCCCAGGGGGCGGGGGACGAGCAGTACTTC. This gives the protein CASSAQGAGDEQYF.

In its sample, this clonotype was seen many times. This chain connects TRBV24-1 to TRBJ2-1, with 7 positions matching TRBD1. CDR1 and CDR2 from the germline V gene are KGHDR and SFDVKD. The CDR3 extends over 14 amino acids. The J segment lost 9 bases and the V segment lost 0 bases, leaving 4 bases of the junction unmatched. DNA for the CDR3: TGTGCCACCAGTGATTTGACTAGGGGGCCTGAGCAGTTCTTC. Protein product: CATSDLTRGPEQFF.

This clonotype was seen only a few times. The chain is built from TRBV20-1 and TRBJ2-7, with 11 bases fitting TRBD2. Germline CDR1 reads DFQATT; CDR2 reads SNEGSKA (reference sequence). The CDR3 covers 13 residues. J gave up 12 bases and V 3 bases, and 10 bases lay outside the gene matches. The CDR3 DNA reads TGCAGTGCTAGGACGGGTCTAGCGGGAGGTCCGTACTTC. This translates into CSARTGLAGGPYF.

The chain uses TRBV6-1 and TRBJ1-3; possibly TRBD1 for D (6 bases). The CDR3 is 14 amino acids. The V end lost 6 bases, the J end lost 2 bases, and 11 bases lay between the germline ends. Germline CDR1 reads MNHNS; CDR2 reads SASEGT. The CDR3 reads CASSPGEAGNTIYF. CDR3 nucleotide sequence: TGTGCCAGCAGCCCAGGGGAGGCTGGAAACACCATATATTTT.

This clonotype was counted between two and nine times. In DNA form, the CDR3 reads TGCAGCGCCTTAGGGGCGCCTAGCGGGAGCCCAGATACGCAGTATTTT. Residues: CSALGAPSGSPDTQYF. J is TRBJ2-3 and V is TRBV29-1; 10 bases match TRBD2. CDR1 is SQVTM, CDR2 ANQGSEA, per germline. This CDR3 is built from 16 residues. V lost 7 bases and J lost 4; bases outside the gene matches: 14.

The chain links TRBV6-1 to TRBJ1-5; 10 positions match TRBD1. Germline V lookup: CDR1 MNHNS, CDR2 SASEGT. The CDR3 covers 15 residues. V was pared by 7 bases and J by 4 bases, with 7 bases of the junction left unmatched. In DNA, the CDR3 is TGTGCCAGCAATGCCGGGACAGGGGCTAATCAGCCCCAGCATTTT. It is translated as CASNAGTGANQPQHF.

The sample holds a few counts of this clonotype. The chain combines TRBV7-2 with TRBJ1-4; D is perhaps TRBD1 (6 bases). CDR1 and CDR2 (germline): SGHTA, FQGNSA. This CDR3 region has 13 residues. Trimming left V 4 bases short and J 14 bases short, with 17 bases between. The CDR3 spells CASSSVTGINLFF. DNA for the CDR3: TGTGCCAGCAGCTCAGTGACAGGTATTAACCTGTTTTTT. The full variable domain, in which reference TRBV7-2 and TRBJ1-4 provide the parts outside the CDR3, is GAGVSQSPSNKVTEKGKDVELRCDPISGHTALYWYRQSLGQGLEFLIYFQGNSAPDKSGLPSDRFSAERTGGSVSTLTIQRTQQEDSAVYLCASSSVTGINLFFGSGTQLSVL.

The chain has TRBV4-3 and TRBJ2-1, with D unresolved. CDR3 size: 15 residues. Germline assignment: CDR1 LGHNA and CDR2 YSLEER. V was clipped by 1 base and J by 1 base, with 8 bases between them. The CDR3 loop is CASSQGSGSYNEQFF. DNA of the CDR3: TGCGCCAGCAGCCAAGGGTCGGGTTCCTACAATGAGCAGTTCTTC.

This clonotype occurred many times. The chain employs TRBV6-5 and TRBJ2-2; D remains ambiguous. Deletions cut 0 bases from V and 8 bases from J, with 10 bases between. The CDR3 runs to 14 residues. Germline assignment: CDR1 MNHEY and CDR2 SVGAGI. CDR3 sequence reads: CASSYSEVLGELFF. For the CDR3, the DNA is TGTGCCAGCAGTTACTCGGAAGTCTTAGGGGAGCTGTTTTTT.

This clonotype was counted at least ten times. V and J are TRBV29-1 and TRBJ1-1, with TRBD1 matching 8 bases. This CDR3 has 13 residues. V shed 3 bases, J shed 4 bases, and the junction held 4 bases outside the gene matches. In germline, CDR1 is SQVTM, CDR2 ANQGSEA. The CDR3 DNA reads as TGCAGCGTTGACCAGGGGGCCGGCACTGAAGCTTTCTTT. It specifies CSVDQGAGTEAFF.

For the CDR3, the DNA is TGCGCCAGCAGCCAAGTCCCGGGACAGGACTACAATGAGCAGTTCTTC. Protein sequence: CASSQVPGQDYNEQFF. This rearrangement joins TRBV4-1 to TRBJ2-1; 8 bases align to TRBD1. The germline V gene encodes CDR1 MGHRA and CDR2 YSYEKL. The CDR3 spans 16 residues. V lost 1 base and J lost 3; bases outside the gene matches: 5.

DNA for the CDR3: TGTGCCATCAGTGATAAAGGGACAGGCACCTATGGCTACACCTTC. This encodes CAISDKGTGTYGYTF. This chain uses TRBV10-3 with TRBJ1-2; 8 positions match TRBD1. Germline values: CDR1 ENHRY, CDR2 SYGVKD. J lost 4 bases, V lost 3 bases, and 7 bases had no gene match. This CDR3 has 15 residues.

The chain links TRBV9 to TRBJ2-5; 7 positions match TRBD1. V shed 2 bases, J shed 2 bases, and the junction held 0 bases outside the gene matches. CDR1 SGDLS and CDR2 YYNGEE come from the germline V gene. This CDR3 comprises 13 residues. DNA for the CDR3: TGTGCCAGCAGCGTGGACAGGCAAGAGACCCAGTACTTC. Residues: CASSVDRQETQYF.

The rearrangement joins TRBV6-2 or TRBV6-3 to TRBJ1-2, with 9 positions matching TRBD1. The J segment lost 4 bases and the V segment lost 6 bases, leaving 12 bases of the junction unmatched. From germline, CDR1 is MNHEY and CDR2 SVGEGT. The CDR3 contains 16 residues. CDR3 nucleotide sequence: TGTGCCAGCAGCCACCGGGACAGGGCTCGTGGCTATGGCTACACCTTC. This sequence encodes CASSHRDRARGYGYTF.